This T cell receptor (beta chain) was sequenced in a study of blood T cell repertoires in COVID-19. Study context: The analysed material was cDNA or gDNA that came from T cells, B-cell-depleted T cells, or PBMCs.

The germline CDR1 and CDR2 sequences are SGHNT and YENEEA. V was pared by 5 bases and J by 2 bases, with 5 bases of the junction left unmatched. This CDR3 comprises 15 residues. Original processing notes: Reference gene primer amplification gave estimated nucleated cell counts. TCRdb keeps only in-frame clones here, not all; method: immunoSEQ multiplex PCR. V, J and clone size are those of that table, while D and trimming were read from the DNA. The sample has over 150,000 clones, more than 85% seen once. This study enrolled people aged about 18 to 90 from roughly 24 US geographic areas. Sequencing used PBMCs or T cells enriched from blood (not recorded which). The gene calls are TRBV11-3 and TRBJ1-1, with 10 nucleotides matching TRBD1. The clonotype originates from a woman aged 45-65 years who had recovered from COVID-19. The CDR3 protein is CASSARTGGNTEAFF. The CDR3 DNA follows: TGTGCCAGCAGCGCTCGGACAGGGGGAAACACTGAAGCTTTCTTT.